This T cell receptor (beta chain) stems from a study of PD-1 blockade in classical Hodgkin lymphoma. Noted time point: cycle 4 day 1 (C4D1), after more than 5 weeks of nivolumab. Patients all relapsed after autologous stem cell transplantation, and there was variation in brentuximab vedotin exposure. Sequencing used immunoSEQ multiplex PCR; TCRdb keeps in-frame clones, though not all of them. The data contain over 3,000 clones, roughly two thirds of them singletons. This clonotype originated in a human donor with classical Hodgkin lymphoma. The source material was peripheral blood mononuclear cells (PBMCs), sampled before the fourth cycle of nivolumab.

This CDR3 reads CASSERGSLAAYNEQFF. CDR3 nucleotide sequence: TGTGCCAGCAGCGAAAGGGGGTCGCTAGCGGCCTACAATGAGCAGTTCTTC. The chain joins TRBV7-2 to TRBJ2-1; a possible D gene is TRBD2 (7 bases). CDR3 length equals 17 residues. Germline CDR1 reads SGHTA; CDR2 reads FQGNSA. V gave up 5 bases and J gave up 2 bases, with 19 bases separating them.